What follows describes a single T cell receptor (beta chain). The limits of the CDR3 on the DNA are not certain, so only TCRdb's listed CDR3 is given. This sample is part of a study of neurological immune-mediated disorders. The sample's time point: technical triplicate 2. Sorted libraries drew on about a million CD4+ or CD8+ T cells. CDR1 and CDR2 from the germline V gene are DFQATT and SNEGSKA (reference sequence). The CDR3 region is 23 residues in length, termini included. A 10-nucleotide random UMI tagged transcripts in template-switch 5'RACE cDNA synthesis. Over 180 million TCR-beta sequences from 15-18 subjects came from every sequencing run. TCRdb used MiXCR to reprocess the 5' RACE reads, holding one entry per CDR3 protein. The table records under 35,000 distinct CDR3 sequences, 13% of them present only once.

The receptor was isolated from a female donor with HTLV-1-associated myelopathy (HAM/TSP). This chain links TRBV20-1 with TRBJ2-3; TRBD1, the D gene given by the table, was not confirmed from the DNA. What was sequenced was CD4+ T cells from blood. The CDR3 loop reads CSAIYRGSSYEQYFGPGTDTQYF.